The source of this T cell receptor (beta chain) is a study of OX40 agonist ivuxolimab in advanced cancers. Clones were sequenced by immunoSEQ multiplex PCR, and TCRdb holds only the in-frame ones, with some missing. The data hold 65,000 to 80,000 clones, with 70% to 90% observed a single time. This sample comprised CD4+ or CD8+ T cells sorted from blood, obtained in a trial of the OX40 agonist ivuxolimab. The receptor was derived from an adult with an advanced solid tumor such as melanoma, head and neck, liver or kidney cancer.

CDR3 loop: CASSPLMGLPTEQYF. CDR3 in DNA: TGCGCCAGCAGCCCGCTTATGGGGCTCCCTACAGAGCAGTACTTC. This chain uses TRBV4-3 with TRBJ2-7; perhaps TRBD1 as D (5 bases). The ends were cut back, 4 bases at V and 7 bases at J, with 20 bases in the middle. Germline CDR1 LGHNA, CDR2 YSLEER. The CDR3 runs to 15 residues.